The 15 T cell receptor beta chains below all came from one sample that was sequenced in a study of T cell responses to AZD1222 COVID-19 vaccine. Sequenced by immunoSEQ multiplex PCR; TCRdb stores in-frame clones only, minus some. The sample lists some 130,000 clones, 85% to 95% occurring once. The sample here was peripheral blood, taken 28 days after the second AZD1222 dose. The receptors were gathered from an adult who received the AZD1222 COVID-19 vaccine.

The CDR3 DNA follows: TGTGCCAGCCGACAGGGTTGGGGGTCAGATACGCAGTATTTT. It yields the protein CASRQGWGSDTQYF. The V call is TRBV6-5, the J call TRBJ2-3, with 7 bases aligning to TRBD1. Germline CDR1 is MNHEY and CDR2 is SVGAGI. The V and J ends lost 8 bases and 4 bases, in that order; junction bases with no gene match: 9. This CDR3 region has 14 residues.

The V gene is TRBV10-3, the J gene TRBJ1-1, with 7 bases lining up with TRBD1. Germline V gene lookup returns CDR1 ENHRY and CDR2 SYGVKD. V was pared by 4 bases and J by 2 bases, with 4 bases of the junction left unmatched. The CDR3 totals 14 residues. CDR3 residues: CAISVDRANTEAFF. In DNA form, the CDR3 reads TGTGCCATCAGTGTAGACAGGGCTAACACTGAAGCTTTCTTT.

The chain carries TRBV10-1 and TRBJ1-1; 9 nucleotides match TRBD1. The CDR3 consists of 15 residues. In germline, CDR1 is WNHNN, CDR2 SYGVQD (reference sequence). V lost 5 bases to trimming and J lost 4 bases; unmatched junction nucleotides: 8. CDR3 DNA: TGCGCCAGCAGTAGCAACAGGGGGCGTCTCACTGAAGCTTTCTTT. Its protein product is CASSSNRGRLTEAFF.

The rearrangement uses TRBV30 and TRBJ1-1; 9 bases map to TRBD1. Per germline, CDR1 GTSNPN and CDR2 SVGIG (reference sequence). The CDR3 runs to 13 residues. V lost 5 bases and J lost 1; bases outside the gene matches: 2. The CDR3 loop reads CAWDRGSNTEAFF. The CDR3 DNA is TGTGCCTGGGACAGGGGGTCGAACACTGAAGCTTTCTTT. Full variable domain (rest looked up from reference TRBV30 and TRBJ1-1): SQTIHQWPATLVQPVGSPLSLECTVEGTSNPNLYWYRQAAGRGLQLLFYSVGIGQISSEVPQNLSASRPQDRQFILSSKKLLLSDSGFYLCAWDRGSNTEAFFGQGTRLTVV.

This chain connects TRBV18 to TRBJ2-2; D ambiguous. This CDR3 has 14 amino acids. Trimming removed 2 bases from V and 5 bases from J, with 9 bases in between. Germline assignment: CDR1 KGHSH and CDR2 LQKENI. The CDR3 bases are TGTGCCAGCTCACCAAGCTTTTTGACCGGGGAGCTGTTTTTT. Its protein is CASSPSFLTGELFF.

CDR3 in DNA: TGTGCCAGCAGCCCTTCGAGGGGGTTACAAGAGACCCAGTACTTC. It codes for CASSPSRGLQETQYF. V gene TRBV4-2 combines with J gene TRBJ2-5; weak D call: TRBD1 (6 bases). This CDR3 spans 15 amino acids. Per germline, CDR1 LGHNA and CDR2 YNFKEQ. Deletions cut 4 bases from V and 2 bases from J, with 14 bases between.

This clone was seen a single time. The chain couples TRBV5-6 to TRBJ1-1; D unclear. The CDR3 has 13 residues. V was cut by 0 bases and J by 0 bases, with 3 bases left in between. Germline lookup yields CDR1 SGHDT and CDR2 YYEEEE. Here the CDR3 DNA reads TGTGCCAGCAGCTTGGCGTTGAACACTGAAGCTTTCTTT. This sequence encodes CASSLALNTEAFF.

J is TRBJ1-2 and V is TRBV19; tentative D call: TRBD1 (5 bases). The V and J ends lost 5 bases and 5 bases respectively, with 15 bases between them. This CDR3 has 14 residues. CDR1 LNHDA and CDR2 SQIVND come from the germline V gene (reference sequence). DNA of the CDR3: TGTGCCAGTAGTTTACGGGACGGCCGATATGGCTACACCTTC. It translates to CASSLRDGRYGYTF.

The chain employs TRBV12-3 or TRBV12-4 and TRBJ1-6; D possibly corresponds to TRBD1 (5 bases). CDR3 length equals 13 residues. Trimming removed 3 bases at V and 10 bases at J, with 10 bases between. CDR3 DNA: TGTGCCAGCAGTTTCGGGGGAAGGTCACCCCTCCACTTT. As protein: CASSFGGRSPLHF.

The DNA for the CDR3 is TGTGCCAGCTCACCACAGACAGGACGCAATCAGCCCCAGCATTTT. Translation gives CASSPQTGRNQPQHF. V and J are TRBV18 and TRBJ1-5; the D gene is possibly TRBD1 (6 bases). The CDR3 is 15 residues long. The V end lost 1 base, the J end lost 2 bases, and 9 bases lay between the germline ends. Germline V gene sequence: CDR1 KGHSH, CDR2 LQKENI.

The rearrangement joins TRBV7-9 to TRBJ1-1; D might be TRBD1 (5 bases). V was trimmed by 2 bases and J by 8 bases, leaving 9 bases between them. The CDR3 is 12 amino acids. Germline CDR1 SEHNR, CDR2 FQNEAQ (reference sequence). The CDR3 nucleotides are TGTGCCAGCAGCTTAAACAGGCAGGAAGCTTTCTTT. Its translation is CASSLNRQEAFF.

The chain employs TRBV9 and TRBJ1-4; the match to TRBD1 covers 12 bases. The CDR3 has 17 residues. Looked up from germline, CDR1 is SGDLS and CDR2 is YYNGEE. V shed 3 bases and J 5 bases; nucleotides not matched to a gene: 8. In DNA form, the CDR3 reads TGTGCCAGCAGCGGGGGGACAGGGGGCCTACGGAATGAAAAACTGTTTTTT. It is translated as CASSGGTGGLRNEKLFF.

For the CDR3, the DNA is TGTGCCAGTGAGACGTGGGATGACAGGGGTCGGTGGGGCAATCAGCCCCAGCATTTT. It yields the protein CASETWDDRGRWGNQPQHF. This rearrangement joins TRBV19 to TRBJ1-5, with 8 nucleotides matching TRBD1. Losses at the gene ends were 8 bases for V and 2 bases for J; bases not matched to a gene: 20. Germline V CDR1 and CDR2: LNHDA, SQIVND (reference sequence). The CDR3 length is 19 residues.

There are many counts of this clone. The V and J genes are TRBV12-3 or TRBV12-4 and TRBJ1-2, with D hard to call. V was clipped by 2 bases and J by 8 bases, with 9 bases between them. This CDR3 is built from 12 residues. CDR3 DNA: TGTGCCAGCAGTTTATCAGTGGAAGGCTACACCTTC. This gives the protein CASSLSVEGYTF.

This clone came up once. The V gene is TRBV18, the J gene TRBJ2-1; D remains unclear. Germline V lookup: CDR1 KGHSH, CDR2 LQKENI. The CDR3 spans 16 residues. The V and J ends lost 4 bases and 0 bases respectively, with 13 bases between them. The CDR3 here is CASSLPVLSSYNEQFF. CDR3 nucleotide sequence: TGTGCCAGCTCACTCCCCGTCCTGAGCTCCTACAATGAGCAGTTCTTC. The full variable domain, with the rest looked up from reference TRBV18 and TRBJ2-1, is NAGVMQNPRHLVRRRGQEARLRCSPMKGHSHVYWYRQLPEEGLKFMVYLQKENIIDESGMPKERFSAEFPKEGPSILRIQQVVRGDSAAYFCASSLPVLSSYNEQFFGPGTRLTVL.